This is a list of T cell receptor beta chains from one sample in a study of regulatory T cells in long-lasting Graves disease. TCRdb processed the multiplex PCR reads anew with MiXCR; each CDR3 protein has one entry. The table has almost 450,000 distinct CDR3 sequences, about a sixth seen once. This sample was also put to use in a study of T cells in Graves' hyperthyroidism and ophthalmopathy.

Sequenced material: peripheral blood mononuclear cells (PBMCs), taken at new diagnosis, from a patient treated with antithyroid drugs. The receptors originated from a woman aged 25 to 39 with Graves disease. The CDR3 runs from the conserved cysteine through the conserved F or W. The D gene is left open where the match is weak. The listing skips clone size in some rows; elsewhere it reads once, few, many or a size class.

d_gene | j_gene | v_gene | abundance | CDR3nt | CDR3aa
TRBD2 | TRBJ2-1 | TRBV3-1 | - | TGTGCCAGCAAACTAGCGGGAGCATACGAGCAGTTCTTC | CASKLAGAYEQFF
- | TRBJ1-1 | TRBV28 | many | TGTGCCAGCAGAATTCTCGGGACTGAAGCTTTCTTT | CASRILGTEAFF
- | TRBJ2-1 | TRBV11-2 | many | TGTGCCAGCAGCTTTGACATAGTCCGGAATGAGCAGTTCTTC | CASSFDIVRNEQFF
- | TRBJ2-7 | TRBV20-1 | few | TGCAGTGCTAGAGATCCCAGCGGGTCCCGTGTGGAGCAGTACTTC | CSARDPSGSRVEQYF
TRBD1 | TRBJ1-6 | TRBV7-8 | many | TGTGCCAGCAGCTTAGGAGAAATAGGGGGCGCTTCACCCCTCCACTTT | CASSLGEIGGASPLHF
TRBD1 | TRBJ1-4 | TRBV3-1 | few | TGTGCCAGCAGCCAAGACGCCGGGACAGGGGAAAAACTGTTTTTT | CASSQDAGTGEKLFF
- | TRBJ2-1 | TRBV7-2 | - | TGTGCCAGCAGTGAAGCCGGGGCCTACAATGAGCAGTTCTTC | CASSEAGAYNEQFF
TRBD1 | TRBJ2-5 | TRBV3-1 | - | TGTGCCAGCAGCCAAACAAAACACAGGGGGCGTCAAGAGACCCAGTACTTC | CASSQTKHRGRQETQYF
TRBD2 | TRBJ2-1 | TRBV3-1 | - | TGTGCCAGCAGCCCCCCGCGGACTAGCGGGAGCAATGAGCAGTTCTTC | CASSPPRTSGSNEQFF
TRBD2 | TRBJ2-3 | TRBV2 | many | TGTGCCAGCAGTGGGGAGGGGAGAAATACGCAGTATTTT | CASSGEGRNTQYF
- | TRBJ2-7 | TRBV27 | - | TGTGCCAGCAGTCGGATGGGTTTCGAGCAGTACTTC | CASSRMGFEQYF
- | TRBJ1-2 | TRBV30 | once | TGTGCCTGGATCGTGGGGCTAAGTGGCTACATCTTC | CAWIVGLSGYIF
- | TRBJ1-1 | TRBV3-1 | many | TGTGCCAGCAGCCCTGCGGGGGAGGACACTGAAGCTTTCTTT | CASSPAGEDTEAFF
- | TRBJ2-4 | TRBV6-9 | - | TGTGCCAGCAGTTACTCCGGGACAAGAGCCAAAAACATTCAGTACTTC | CASSYSGTRAKNIQYF
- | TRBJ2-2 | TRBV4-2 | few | TGTGCCAGCAGCCAAAAAGCCGGCGGCACCGGGGAGCTGTTTTTT | CASSQKAGGTGELFF
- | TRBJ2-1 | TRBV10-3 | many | TGTGCCATCAGTGAGAGACAGGAGCAGTTCTTC | CAISERQEQFF
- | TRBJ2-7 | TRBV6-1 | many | TGTGCCAGCAGCGAAGGGGGGTTCTTCTACGAGCAGTACTTC | CASSEGGFFYEQYF
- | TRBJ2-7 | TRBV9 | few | TGTGCCAGCAGCGCTAGGGCCGGCTACGAGCAGTACTTC | CASSARAGYEQYF
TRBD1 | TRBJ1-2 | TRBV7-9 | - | TGTGCCAGCAGCTCTCCCGGGACAGCTAATGGCTACACCTTC | CASSSPGTANGYTF
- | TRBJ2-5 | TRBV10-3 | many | TGTGCCATCCGAGAGGTTGGCGAGGAGACCCAGTACTTC | CAIREVGEETQYF
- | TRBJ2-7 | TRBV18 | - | TGTGCCAGCTCAATCGGACAGCCTGGGGTCGAGCAGTACTTC | CASSIGQPGVEQYF
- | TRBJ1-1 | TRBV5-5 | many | TGTGCCAGCAGCCGGACAGTCGAATTGAACACTGAAGCTTTCTTT | CASSRTVELNTEAFF
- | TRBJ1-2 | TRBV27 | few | TGTGCCAGCAGTCCAGACTTTTCCTATGGCTACACCTTC | CASSPDFSYGYTF
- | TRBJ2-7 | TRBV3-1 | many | TGTGCCAGCAGCCACGGGACCGGAGGCGTCGAGCAGTACTTC | CASSHGTGGVEQYF
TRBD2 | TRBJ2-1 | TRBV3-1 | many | TGTGCCAGCAGCCAAGAGGAAAAGCGGGAGAGCTACAATGAGCAGTTCTTC | CASSQEEKRESYNEQFF
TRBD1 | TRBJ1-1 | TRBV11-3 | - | TGTGCCAGCAGCAGAAGACAGGGACCGAACACTGAAGCTTTCTTT | CASSRRQGPNTEAFF
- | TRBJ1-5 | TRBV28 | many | TGTGCCAGCAGTTTGATACAGGGTAGCAATCAGCCCCAGCATTTT | CASSLIQGSNQPQHF
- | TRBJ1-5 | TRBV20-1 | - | TGCAGTGCTAGAATCGGCCAGCCCCAGCATTTT | CSARIGQPQHF
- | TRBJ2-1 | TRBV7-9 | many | TGTGCCAGCAGCCCGGAAGCCGTGGAGCAGTTCTTC | CASSPEAVEQFF
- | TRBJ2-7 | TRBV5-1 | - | TGCGCCAGCAGCTTGGGGGGACTGGCCTACGAGCAGTACTTC | CASSLGGLAYEQYF
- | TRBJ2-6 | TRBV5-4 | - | TGTGCCAGCAGCACAGGGTACTCTGGGGCCAACGTCCTGACTTTC | CASSTGYSGANVLTF
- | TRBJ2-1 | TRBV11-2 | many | TGTGCCAGCAGCCCAAGCCTATACTCCTACAATGAGCAGTTCTTC | CASSPSLYSYNEQFF
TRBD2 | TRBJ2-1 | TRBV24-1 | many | TGTGCCACCAGTGGTGCGGGAGACAGCTCCTACAATGAGCAGTTCTTC | CATSGAGDSSYNEQFF
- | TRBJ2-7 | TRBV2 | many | TGTGCCAGCAGTGAAAGGCAGGGTAACAGCTACGAGCAGTACTTC | CASSERQGNSYEQYF
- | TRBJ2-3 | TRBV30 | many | TGTGCCTGGATTCGGGGGACAGATACGCAGTATTTT | CAWIRGTDTQYF
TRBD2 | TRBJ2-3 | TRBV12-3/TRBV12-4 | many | TGTGCCAGCAGTGAAACGGGACTACCTAGCACAGATACGCAGTATTTT | CASSETGLPSTDTQYF
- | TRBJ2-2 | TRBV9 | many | TGTGCCAGCGGACCATGGGACACCGGGGAGCTGTTTTTT | CASGPWDTGELFF
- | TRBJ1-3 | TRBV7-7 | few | TGTGCTAGCAGCTTAGGTGAGGGAGCTGGAAACACCATATATTTT | CASSLGEGAGNTIYF
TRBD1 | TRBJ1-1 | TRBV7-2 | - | TGTGCCAGCAGCCCCCAGACAGGGGGCTACACTGAAGCTTTCTTT | CASSPQTGGYTEAFF
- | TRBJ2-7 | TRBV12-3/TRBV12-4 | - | TGTGCCAGCAGTTTAGTTCTCGGCTTAGGGAAACTGTACTTC | CASSLVLGLGKLYF
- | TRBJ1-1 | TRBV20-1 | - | TGCAGTGCTAGAGGCGGAGGGGTGAACACTGAAGCTTTCTTT | CSARGGGVNTEAFF